This is a list of T cell receptor beta chains from one sample in a study of cytomegalovirus exposure and HLA in healthy donors. TCRdb's copy holds only in-frame clones and misses some; the assay was immunoSEQ multiplex PCR. The table has nearly 200,000 clones, around 73% seen once. Sequenced input: PBMCs. The source of these receptors is a woman between 25 and 40 years old in good health and CMV-seropositive. CDR3s include the opening cysteine and the closing phenylalanine or tryptophan. The D gene is left open where the match is weak. Clone size is shown for a subset of rows, as once, few, many or a class of expanded clone.

clone size | J gene | D gene | V gene | CDR3 DNA | CDR3 protein
. | TRBJ2-5 | TRBD1 | TRBV9 | TGTGCCAGCAGCGCCTGGGACAGGGGGCCCGGGGAGACCCAGTACTTC | CASSAWDRGPGETQYF
. | TRBJ2-5 | . | TRBV7-9 | TGTGCCAGCAGCCGTCCGGGGGGCATGATGAGGCAGACCCAGTACTTC | CASSRPGGMMRQTQYF
. | TRBJ1-2 | . | TRBV5-1 | TGCGCCAGCAGCTTGGAGCCCTCAAGCTATGGCTACACCTTC | CASSLEPSSYGYTF
. | TRBJ2-5 | . | TRBV5-6 | TGTGCCAGCAGCTATATTACGGCCCAGTACTTC | CASSYITAQYF
. | TRBJ2-2 | . | TRBV18 | TGTGCCAGCTCACCACCGGCAGGGGACACCACCGGGGAGCTGTTTTTT | CASSPPAGDTTGELFF
. | TRBJ1-2 | . | TRBV20-1 | TGCAGTGCTAGTGCGGGGTATGGCTACACCTTC | CSASAGYGYTF
. | TRBJ2-5 | . | TRBV18 | TGTGCCAGCTCACAGTCTTGGGGGCAGGAGACCCAGTACTTC | CASSQSWGQETQYF
. | TRBJ2-2 | TRBD2 | TRBV28 | TGTGCCAGCAGTCCCGCTAGCGGGAGCTACACCGGGGAGCTGTTTTTT | CASSPASGSYTGELFF
. | TRBJ2-7 | . | TRBV6-6 | TGTGCCAGCAGTTACAACAGGGACGAATACGAGCAGTACTTC | CASSYNRDEYEQYF
. | TRBJ1-1 | TRBD1 | TRBV7-9 | TGTGCCAGCAGCTACCCGCTGTTTTGGGACAGGGGAGGGGACACTGAAGCTTTCTTT | CASSYPLFWDRGGDTEAFF
. | TRBJ2-1 | TRBD2 | TRBV5-6 | TGTGCCAGCAGCTCCAGCCGGGGGGGCAATGAGCAGTTCTTC | CASSSSRGGNEQFF
few | TRBJ1-5 | . | TRBV6-1 | TGTGCCAGCAGTGTTACGGTGGATCAGCCCCAGCATTTT | CASSVTVDQPQHF
few | TRBJ2-7 | . | TRBV18 | TGTGCCAGCTCACGAACCGCGATATCCCACGAGCAGTACTTC | CASSRTAISHEQYF
once | TRBJ2-7 | . | TRBV7-2 | TGTGCCTCCTCGGACGGGGGATGGGTTTACGAGCAGTACTTC | CASSDGGWVYEQYF
. | TRBJ2-1 | . | TRBV19 | TGTGCCAGTAGTATGGTTCATAGCTCCTACAATGAGCAGTTCTTC | CASSMVHSSYNEQFF
. | TRBJ2-7 | . | TRBV5-1 | TGCGCCAGCAGCCCCACGACAGGAAGCTCCTACGAGCAGTACTTC | CASSPTTGSSYEQYF
. | TRBJ2-7 | . | TRBV2 | TGTGCCAGCAGCCCCCGTTCTTACGAGCAGTACTTC | CASSPRSYEQYF
. | TRBJ1-6 | TRBD1 | TRBV11-2 | TGTGCCAGCAGCTTAGTACAGGGGGAAGGAAGGTCACCCCTCCACTTT | CASSLVQGEGRSPLHF
. | TRBJ2-7 | TRBD1 | TRBV27 | TGTGCCAGCAGTCAAACTCAGGGGGCCTACGAGCAGTACTTC | CASSQTQGAYEQYF
. | TRBJ2-3 | . | TRBV18 | TGTGCCAGCTCACCAGTAGGACAGATCACAGATACGCAGTATTTT | CASSPVGQITDTQYF
once | TRBJ2-2 | . | TRBV5-1 | TGCGCCAGCAGCTTGCTCTTAGCGAACACCGGGGAGCTGTTTTTT | CASSLLLANTGELFF
. | TRBJ2-3 | TRBD1 | TRBV6-1 | TGTGCCAGCAGCGATTGGACAGGGGGCACAGATACGCAGTATTTT | CASSDWTGGTDTQYF
few | TRBJ1-5 | TRBD1 | TRBV6-6 | TGTGCCAGCAGTTGGGGGACAGGGGCGAGCAATCAGCCCCAGCATTTT | CASSWGTGASNQPQHF
. | TRBJ2-7 | . | TRBV27 | TGTGCCAGCAGTTTGGTGGGGCCGAGGTATGGCGAGCAGTACTTC | CASSLVGPRYGEQYF
. | TRBJ2-7 | . | TRBV27 | TGTGCCAGCAGGGGAACAGGGAACCACGAGCAGTACTTC | CASRGTGNHEQYF
. | TRBJ2-5 | TRBD2 | TRBV5-6 | TGTGCCAGCAGGCTAGCGGGGGCCGAGGCCCAGTACTTC | CASRLAGAEAQYF
. | TRBJ1-1 | . | TRBV27 | TGTGCCAGCAGTTTTTACAGGGACCGGGACACTGAAGCTTTCTTT | CASSFYRDRDTEAFF
. | TRBJ1-4 | . | TRBV18 | TGTGCCAGCTCTCTGGCGGCAACTAATGAAAAACTGTTTTTT | CASSLAATNEKLFF
once | TRBJ2-3 | . | TRBV10-3 | TGTGCCATCAGTGACCAACAGGGTAGAGGTACAGATACGCAGTATTTT | CAISDQQGRGTDTQYF
. | TRBJ2-2 | TRBD2 | TRBV28 | TGTGCCAGCAGTTACGTCGGACTAGCGGGCACCGGGGAGCTGTTTTTT | CASSYVGLAGTGELFF
. | TRBJ1-5 | . | TRBV7-2 | TGTGCCAGCAGTTTCGAGACAGGAAACAATCAGCCCCAGCATTTT | CASSFETGNNQPQHF
. | TRBJ1-5 | TRBD1 | TRBV28 | TGTGCCAGCAGTTTATTGCAGGGGGCTATCAATCAGCCCCAGCATTTT | CASSLLQGAINQPQHF
. | TRBJ1-2 | . | TRBV5-4 | TGTGCCAGCAGTAGGGGCGATTCCAACTATGGCTACACCTTC | CASSRGDSNYGYTF
. | TRBJ1-2 | . | TRBV10-3 | TGTGCCACCAGGGCCAGAGCGGATGGCGTGAACTATGGCTACACCTTC | CATRARADGVNYGYTF
. | TRBJ1-1 | . | TRBV6-1 | TGTGCCAGCAGTGAAGCGGGGGCTCTACGGGGGAACACTGAAGCTTTCTTT | CASSEAGALRGNTEAFF
. | TRBJ1-2 | . | TRBV4-2 | TGTGCCAGCAGCCAAGACGATCAGCTACTTGGAGGCTATGGCTACACCTTC | CASSQDDQLLGGYGYTF
. | TRBJ1-6 | . | TRBV15 | TGTGCCACCAGCAGGGATGACAGCTATAATTCACCCCTCCACTTT | CATSRDDSYNSPLHF
. | TRBJ1-6 | . | TRBV7-2 | TGTGCCAGCAGTTTAGAGTATCTCGTAGGGGATTCACCCCTCCACTTT | CASSLEYLVGDSPLHF
. | TRBJ1-6 | . | TRBV4-1 | TGCGCCAGCAGCCATCCGGGGGAGGGTTCGTCTAATTCACCCCTCCACTTT | CASSHPGEGSSNSPLHF
. | TRBJ2-4 | TRBD2 | TRBV5-8 | TGTGCCAGCAGCTCCGGGACTAGGGGCATTCAGTACTTC | CASSSGTRGIQYF
. | TRBJ2-1 | . | TRBV2 | TGTGCCAGCAGGCGTTACAATGAGCAGTTCTTC | CASRRYNEQFF
few | TRBJ1-3 | TRBD1 | TRBV11-3 | TGTGCCAGTAGCCTACAGGGGACCCCTGGAAACACCATATATTTT | CASSLQGTPGNTIYF
. | TRBJ1-1 | . | TRBV7-2 | TGTGCCAGCAGCTTAAGAATGGGGGCGGCGGCTTTCTTT | CASSLRMGAAAFF
. | TRBJ2-2 | . | TRBV5-6 | TGTGCCAGCAGCTTGACATTGGCGGGGACGAACACCGGGGAGCTGTTTTTT | CASSLTLAGTNTGELFF
. | TRBJ2-5 | . | TRBV5-1 | TGCGCCAGCAGCTTACAGGGACAAGAGACCCAGTACTTC | CASSLQGQETQYF
. | TRBJ2-7 | . | TRBV19 | TGTGCCAGTAGTTTGGTCCTCCGGGGAGAGCAGTACTTC | CASSLVLRGEQYF
. | TRBJ2-1 | . | TRBV4-2 | TGTGCCAGCAGCCAAGAACCTAGCAGCTACAATGAGCAGTTCTTC | CASSQEPSSYNEQFF
few | TRBJ2-7 | TRBD1 | TRBV7-2 | TGTGCCAGCAGCTTAAGGGGACAGAACTACGAGCAGTACTTC | CASSLRGQNYEQYF